A selection of T cell receptor beta chains follows, all from one sample in a study of cytomegalovirus exposure and HLA in healthy donors. TCRdb keeps only in-frame clones here, not all; method: immunoSEQ multiplex PCR. Recorded for this sample: around 100,000 clones. The sample comprised PBMCs. These receptors were collected from a man aged 50 to 59 in good health and CMV-seronegative. Both conserved end residues are part of each CDR3. A D gene is named only where the DNA matches it firmly.

cdr3_nt cdr3_aa d_call j_call v_call
TGTGCCAGCAGTGGGAGGACCATAGAGCAGTACTTC CASSGRTIEQYF - TRBJ2-7 TRBV25-1
TGTGCCAGCAGCTTGGAGTGGCCACAAGAGACCCAGTACTTC CASSLEWPQETQYF - TRBJ2-5 TRBV5-4
TGTGCCAGCAGCCCCAGGCATGACAATCAGCCCCAGCATTTT CASSPRHDNQPQHF - TRBJ1-5 TRBV6-5
TGTGCCAGCAGGTACCAGCCAGCGGGAAACGAGCAGTACTTC CASRYQPAGNEQYF TRBD2 TRBJ2-7 TRBV6-5
TGCGCCAGCAGCCAAGTCGGTGGCTACGAGCAGTACTTC CASSQVGGYEQYF - TRBJ2-7 TRBV4-1
TGTGCCAGCAGCGCCCGATCCAGGAACGGCTACACCTTC CASSARSRNGYTF - TRBJ1-2 TRBV9
TGCGCCAGCAGCAGGTGGGGCGGGGACGAGCAGTACTTC CASSRWGGDEQYF - TRBJ2-7 TRBV5-1
TGTGCCAGTCGCGACAGGTCAGCCTACAATGAGCAGTTCTTC CASRDRSAYNEQFF - TRBJ2-1 TRBV19
TGCAGCGCCGTCCGGGGGGGCCAGAAGACCCAGTACTTC CSAVRGGQKTQYF TRBD2 TRBJ2-5 TRBV29-1
TGTGCCAGCAGCTTAACAGGGGCCATCCCAGGCTACACCTTC CASSLTGAIPGYTF TRBD1 TRBJ1-2 TRBV5-5
TGTGCCAGCAGAGATGGACTAGCGGGAGGGTACCAAGAGACCCAGTACTTC CASRDGLAGGYQETQYF TRBD2 TRBJ2-5 TRBV27
TGTGCCAGCAGCCCCTCCGGACAGCTGAGCTCCTACGAGCAGTACTTC CASSPSGQLSSYEQYF - TRBJ2-7 TRBV5-4
TGTGCCAGCAGGGAATCCGGGACTAGCGGGGGTGAGCAGTTCTTC CASRESGTSGGEQFF TRBD2 TRBJ2-1 TRBV9
TGTGCCAGCAGCTTGGGATTTAGGACAGACCAGTACGAGCAGTACTTC CASSLGFRTDQYEQYF - TRBJ2-7 TRBV5-6
TGTGCCAGCAGTGGGACAGGGACAGAGACCCAGTACTTC CASSGTGTETQYF TRBD1 TRBJ2-5 TRBV2
TGTGCCAGCAGCGAGGGACAGGGATACTACGAGCAGTACTTC CASSEGQGYYEQYF TRBD1 TRBJ2-7 TRBV13
TGTGCCTGGAGCGCGGGGTCTGGAAACACCATATATTTT CAWSAGSGNTIYF - TRBJ1-3 TRBV30
TGTGCCAGCAGAGCGCAGGGCTACTCTGGAAACACCATATATTTT CASRAQGYSGNTIYF - TRBJ1-3 TRBV6-5
TGTGCCAGCAGCCCCCAGGGCGCCAGGCTAAGGAACTATGGCTACACCTTC CASSPQGARLRNYGYTF - TRBJ1-2 TRBV7-9
TGTGCCATCAGTGATGCGACAACCGACTACGAGCAGTACTTC CAISDATTDYEQYF - TRBJ2-7 TRBV10-3
TGTGCCAGCAGCTCGGGACAGGCTGGGAGCACAGATACGCAGTATTTT CASSSGQAGSTDTQYF TRBD1 TRBJ2-3 TRBV7-9
TGTGCCTGGAGTGGGGGGACTAGCGGGAGGAACGGACACTACGAGCAGTACTTC CAWSGGTSGRNGHYEQYF TRBD2 TRBJ2-7 TRBV30
TGTGCCAGCAGCGGGCGGACAGGGGGCATCACAGATACGCAGTATTTT CASSGRTGGITDTQYF TRBD1 TRBJ2-3 TRBV7-8
TGTGCCAGCAGCGCAGGTAGGGAAGCTTTCTTT CASSAGREAFF - TRBJ1-1 TRBV9
TGTGCCATCAGTTCAGGGACTGGGGAGACCCAGTACTTC CAISSGTGETQYF - TRBJ2-5 TRBV10-3
TGTGCCAGTAGTGAGGCGGTCACGCATCAGCCCCAGCATTTT CASSEAVTHQPQHF - TRBJ1-5 TRBV19
TGTGCCAGCAGCTTGGTCGACAGCAAGTATGGCTACACCTTC CASSLVDSKYGYTF - TRBJ1-2 TRBV5-4
TGTGCCAGCAGCAGGGGGCGCCTCCAAGAGACCCAGTACTTC CASSRGRLQETQYF TRBD1 TRBJ2-5 TRBV5-4
TGTGCCAGCAGCCCACTCAGCCAGGGGGATACGCAGTATTTT CASSPLSQGDTQYF - TRBJ2-3 TRBV11-2
TGTGCCAGTACCCAGAGAGAGACAGGGAACCATGGCTACACCTTC CASTQRETGNHGYTF TRBD1 TRBJ1-2 TRBV19
TGCGCCAGCAGCTACCGGGACAGGAATGAAAAACTGTTTTTT CASSYRDRNEKLFF TRBD1 TRBJ1-4 TRBV5-1
TGTGCCAGCAGCCTAACTAGCAGCCGCCCCTACGAGCAGTACTTC CASSLTSSRPYEQYF - TRBJ2-7 TRBV6-6
TGTGCCAGCAGCTCGGGGGTGAACGAGGCAGATACGCAGTATTTT CASSSGVNEADTQYF - TRBJ2-3 TRBV7-2
TGCGCCAGCAGCCCAGGACAGGGCAATCAGCCCCAGCATTTT CASSPGQGNQPQHF TRBD1 TRBJ1-5 TRBV5-1
TGCGCCAGCAGCTTGTCTGGACAGTACACTGAAGCTTTCTTT CASSLSGQYTEAFF - TRBJ1-1 TRBV5-1
TGTGCCAGCAGCTTGGCGGGGGAAAACTATGGCTACACCTTC CASSLAGENYGYTF - TRBJ1-2 TRBV7-2
TGTGCCAGCTCACCCTCCGGGACAGGGGGTACCTACGAGCAGTACTTC CASSPSGTGGTYEQYF TRBD1 TRBJ2-7 TRBV18
TGTGCCAGCAGTTCGGGGGCTAACTATGGCTACACCTTC CASSSGANYGYTF - TRBJ1-2 TRBV6-5
TGTGCCATCAGTGGAGAGAATAATGAAAAACTGTTTTTT CAISGENNEKLFF - TRBJ1-4 TRBV10-3
TGTGCCAGCAGCTTAGTTTCTAGCCCCGAGCAGTACTTC CASSLVSSPEQYF - TRBJ2-7 TRBV7-9
TGTGCCAGCAGCTTAGGGGTTGGAGCGGATGAGCAGTTCTTC CASSLGVGADEQFF - TRBJ2-1 TRBV11-3
TGTGCCATCAGTGAAGAACAGGGTACAGCCAAAAACATTCAGTACTTC CAISEEQGTAKNIQYF - TRBJ2-4 TRBV10-3
TGTGCCAGCAGTGAAATATATGGAGGGAGCTCCTACAATGAGCAGTTCTTC CASSEIYGGSSYNEQFF - TRBJ2-1 TRBV6-1
TGTGCCAGTAGTATAGGGACAGGGGGGGGAAATCAGCCCCAGCATTTT CASSIGTGGGNQPQHF TRBD1 TRBJ1-5 TRBV19
TGTGCCAGCAGCCCCCAGGGTAGCGGGCCAAGCACAGATACGCAGTATTTT CASSPQGSGPSTDTQYF TRBD2 TRBJ2-3 TRBV7-3
TGTGCCAGCAGTTACGGAGGGGAATACAATGAGCAGTTCTTC CASSYGGEYNEQFF - TRBJ2-1 TRBV6-5
TGTGCCAGCAGCTTAGAAGGGGCTGGGGCCAACGTCCTGACTTTC CASSLEGAGANVLTF - TRBJ2-6 TRBV7-9
TGCAGCGTGGTGGACGGGGAAACTGAAGCTTTCTTT CSVVDGETEAFF - TRBJ1-1 TRBV29-1